Below, 27 T cell receptor beta chains from the same sample are listed, as sequenced in a study of T-cell reconstitution after alpha-beta-depleted transplantation in children. This sample's TCRbeta library carried unique molecular identifier barcodes. TCRdb recomputed calls from the PCR reads with MiXCR, one row per CDR3 protein. The sample shows approximately 430,000 distinct CDR3 sequences, around 15% of them seen only once. The sample was PBMCs, mostly from graft donor cells, taken 360 days after TCRalphabeta/CD19-depleted stem cell transplant. The receptors originated from a boy under three years old who had a stem cell transplant for Wiskott-Aldrich syndrome, so the T cells may come from the graft donor.

The V gene is TRBV7-2, the J gene TRBJ2-7; TRBD2 aligns across 10 bases. The V gene's germline CDR1 is SGHTA and CDR2 FQGNSA. Trimming cost V 5 bases and J 1 base; bases outside gene matches: 8. The CDR3 consists of 16 residues. This chain's CDR3 is CASSQAGGPVSYEQYF. CDR3 bases: TGTGCCAGCAGCCAAGCGGGAGGGCCTGTGTCCTACGAGCAGTACTTC.

Only a few counts were recorded for this clonotype. The chain uses TRBV29-1 and TRBJ2-5; D possibly corresponds to TRBD2 (5 bases). V was clipped by 4 bases and J by 4 bases, with 10 bases between them. Germline CDR1 SQVTM, CDR2 ANQGSEA. This CDR3 is built from 12 residues. The CDR3 nucleotides are TGCAGCGTTGTCGGACTGGGAGAGACCCAGTACTTC. It specifies CSVVGLGETQYF.

This clonotype was counted between two and nine times. The rearrangement links TRBV5-1 to TRBJ2-1; tentatively, D is TRBD2 (5 bases). Germline V gene data show CDR1 as SGHRS and CDR2 as YFSETQ. This CDR3 contains 13 residues. Trimming cost V 1 base and J 11 bases, with 13 bases left between them. This CDR3 reads CASSLRGLEKQFF. The CDR3 coding sequence is TGCGCCAGCAGCTTGCGGGGTTTAGAGAAGCAGTTCTTC.

This clonotype was observed a few times. The chain carries TRBV14 and TRBJ2-2; D perhaps matches TRBD1 (8 bases). There are 17 residues in the CDR3. CDR1 is SGHDN, CDR2 FVKESK, per germline. Trimming took off 0 bases at V and 2 bases at J, with 13 bases between the two ends. The CDR3 sequence is CASSQETGGLNTGELFF. The DNA for the CDR3 is TGTGCCAGCAGCCAAGAAACAGGGGGACTAAACACCGGGGAGCTGTTTTTT.

As concerns this clonotype: This clone may be a read error of a much larger clone one base away. The chain uses TRBV19 and TRBJ2-1; 7 bases map to TRBD2. Germline CDR1 is LNHDA and CDR2 is SQIVND (reference sequence). The length of the CDR3 is 11 residues. Trimming at V came to 6 bases and at J to 11 bases, leaving 4 bases not matched to a gene. The CDR3 bases are TGTGCCAGTAGCCCGGGAGGAAAGCAGTTCTTC. Translation gives CASSPGGKQFF.

With respect to this clonotype: The junction shows a germline mismatch at one end, possibly a read error. This chain links TRBV5-1 with TRBJ2-7; 7 bases agree with TRBD1. The germline CDR1 and CDR2 sequences are SGHRS and YFSETQ. The CDR3 extends over 13 amino acids. The CDR3 loop reads CASSTWTGYEQYF. CDR3 bases: TGCGCCAGCAGCACCTGGACAGGCTACGAGCAGTACTTT.

This clonotype was seen many times. The chain employs TRBV6-5 and TRBJ2-5; D not certain. Trimming removed 2 bases at V and 1 base at J, with 11 bases between. Germline V gene sequence: CDR1 MNHEY, CDR2 SVGAGI. The length of the CDR3 is 15 residues. The CDR3 bases are TGTGCCAGCAGTTACACCGCCCGGGCCCAAGAGACCCAGTACTTC. Translating it yields CASSYTARAQETQYF.

This clonotype was seen a handful of times. The chain uses TRBV28 and TRBJ2-2; 14 bases match TRBD2. The junction had 5 bases not matched to a gene; V was cut back by 5 bases and J by 6 bases. The CDR3 extends over 16 amino acids. Germline values: CDR1 MDHEN, CDR2 SYDVKM. The CDR3 DNA sequence: TGTGCCAGCAGTCCTCGACTAGCGGGGGGGCCCGGGGAGCTGTTTTTT. Protein sequence: CASSPRLAGGPGELFF.

This clonotype was seen more than once but under ten times. The chain uses TRBV18 and TRBJ2-2; unclear D gene. There are 14 residues in the CDR3. The V gene's germline CDR1 is KGHSH and CDR2 LQKENI. V was pared by 2 bases and J by 3 bases, with 7 bases between. CDR3 nucleotide sequence: TGTGCCAGCTCACCAAAGGTAGACACCGGGGAGCTGTTTTTT. It is translated as CASSPKVDTGELFF. The full variable domain, in which reference TRBV18 and TRBJ2-2 provide the parts outside the CDR3, is NAGVMQNPRHLVRRRGQEARLRCSPMKGHSHVYWYRQLPEEGLKFMVYLQKENIIDESGMPKERFSAEFPKEGPSILRIQQVVRGDSAAYFCASSPKVDTGELFFGEGSRLTVL.

The gene calls are TRBV5-1 and TRBJ2-7, with D unclear. The V end was cut by 4 bases, the J end by 5 bases, with 10 bases between. From germline, CDR1 is SGHRS and CDR2 YFSETQ. This CDR3 spans 12 amino acids. Written as DNA, the CDR3 is TGCGCCAGCAGCCGCGAAAATAACGAGCAGTACTTC. It specifies CASSRENNEQYF.

This clonotype has only a few counts. This rearrangement joins TRBV28 to TRBJ2-5; the match to TRBD2 covers 8 bases. This CDR3 is 16 amino acids long. The ends lost 5 bases at V and 3 bases at J; junction bases unmatched: 11. In germline, CDR1 is MDHEN, CDR2 SYDVKM. The CDR3 nucleotides are TGTGCCAGCAGTCTCCCTAGCGGGTTAGCCGAAGAGACCCAGTACTTC. Its protein product is CASSLPSGLAEETQYF.

This chain connects TRBV9 to TRBJ2-5; 14 bases are a match to TRBD2. Germline CDR1 SGDLS, CDR2 YYNGEE. This CDR3 comprises 15 residues. V shed 3 bases and J 4 bases; nucleotides not matched to a gene: 2. In DNA form, the CDR3 reads TGTGCCAGCAGCGCAGGGACTAGCGGGGGAGAGACCCAGTACTTC. This translates into CASSAGTSGGETQYF.

V is TRBV6-1 and J is TRBJ2-4; 9 positions agree with TRBD1. The CDR3 has 17 amino acids. Germline-derived CDR1 and CDR2 are MNHNS and SASEGT. Trimming at V came to 1 base and at J to 0 bases, leaving 4 bases not matched to a gene. The CDR3 DNA reads TGTGCCAGCAGTGAAGACAGGGGGCTCCTAGCCAAAAACATTCAGTACTTC. Amino acids: CASSEDRGLLAKNIQYF.

As concerns this clonotype: The junction differs from germline at one of its ends, possibly a read error. The chain couples TRBV12-3 or TRBV12-4 to TRBJ2-3; weak D call: TRBD1 (5 bases). There are 13 residues in the CDR3. CDR3 amino acids: CASSPTVTGTQYF. CDR3 coding DNA: TGTGCCAGCAGCCCGACAGTCACAGGTACGCAGTATTTT.

The chain employs TRBV10-1 and TRBJ2-5, with D possibly TRBD2 on 5 matching bases. Germline loops: CDR1 WNHNN, CDR2 SYGVQD (reference sequence). The CDR3 totals 15 residues. Trimming cost V 6 bases and J 2 bases, with 16 bases left between them. The CDR3 region is CASSLRGSGQETQYF. The CDR3 region has the DNA TGCGCCAGCAGCCTGAGAGGGTCAGGACAAGAGACCCAGTACTTC.

This clonotype was seen at least ten times. The chain links TRBV5-1 to TRBJ2-1; 7 nucleotides agree with TRBD1. CDR1 and CDR2 (germline): SGHRS, YFSETQ. Unmatched junction bases numbered 10, after V lost 3 bases and J lost 7 bases. There are 15 residues in the CDR3. CDR3 protein: CASSSRFDRANEQFF. CDR3 nucleotides: TGCGCCAGCAGCTCTAGATTTGACAGGGCAAATGAGCAGTTCTTC.

This clonotype appeared a few times. The V gene is TRBV27, the J gene TRBJ2-1; D is undetermined. Germline lookup yields CDR1 MNHEY and CDR2 SMNVEV (reference sequence). Trimming stripped 8 bases from V and 4 bases from J, with 3 bases between. The CDR3 runs 10 residues. Here the CDR3 DNA reads TGTGCCAGCTTTTACAATGAGCAGTTCTTC. Amino acids: CASFYNEQFF.

The rearrangement links TRBV12-3 or TRBV12-4 to TRBJ2-1, with 15 bases that match TRBD2. V trimming: 4 bases; J trimming: 8 bases; junction bases outside the gene matches: 6. CDR3 length equals 16 residues. CDR3 in amino acids: CASSSLGLAGGDEQFF. The CDR3, as DNA: TGTGCCAGCAGTTCCCTGGGACTAGCGGGAGGCGATGAGCAGTTCTTC.

V gene TRBV5-5 combines with J gene TRBJ2-3, with 8 bases that match TRBD1. CDR3 size: 14 residues. J lost 7 bases, V lost 1 base, and 5 bases had no gene match. In germline, CDR1 is SGHKS, CDR2 YYEKEE (reference sequence). In DNA, the CDR3 is TGTGCCAGCAGCTTGCGATGGACAGGGTATACGCAGTATTTT. Translating it yields CASSLRWTGYTQYF.

This clonotype was counted many times. This chain joins TRBV12-3 or TRBV12-4 and TRBJ2-7; 12 bases fit TRBD2. The CDR3 has 15 amino acids. The V and J ends lost 6 bases and 4 bases, in that order; junction bases with no gene match: 7. CDR3 in amino acids: CASSLLAGGPYEQYF. CDR3 in DNA: TGTGCCAGCAGCCTCCTAGCGGGAGGGCCTTACGAGCAGTACTTC.

The table lists this clonotype with a few counts. The J gene is TRBJ2-6, the V gene TRBV10-3; 11 bases agree with TRBD1. The J segment lost 4 bases and the V segment lost 10 bases, leaving 12 bases of the junction unmatched. The CDR3 length is 17 residues. Germline V CDR1 and CDR2: ENHRY, SYGVKD. The CDR3 DNA is TGTGCCACCAGGACAGGGGGCGTTGCAAGGGGGGCCAACGTCCTGACTTTC. It specifies CATRTGGVARGANVLTF.

The V and J genes are TRBV11-2 and TRBJ2-7, with 7 nucleotides matching TRBD1. V gave up 7 bases and J gave up 0 bases; unmatched junction bases: 3. The CDR3 runs to 13 residues. Germline V gene sequence: CDR1 SGHAT, CDR2 FQNNGV. CDR3 nucleotide sequence: TGTGCCAGCAAGGGACAGAGCTCCTACGAGCAGTACTTC. Translating gives CASKGQSSYEQYF. Filled out from reference TRBV11-2 and TRBJ2-7, the complete variable domain reads EAGVAQSPRYKIIEKRQSVAFWCNPISGHATLYWYQQILGQGPKLLIQFQNNGVVDDSQLPKDRFSAERLKGVDSTLKIQPAKLEDSAVYLCASKGQSSYEQYFGPGTRLTVT.

The gene calls are TRBV10-3 and TRBJ1-3, with a weak D call TRBD1 (6 bases). This CDR3 contains 13 residues. From germline, CDR1 is ENHRY and CDR2 SYGVKD. V gave up 8 bases and J gave up 4 bases, with 12 bases separating them. DNA for the CDR3: TGTGCCATCTCTACAGGGCCCGGAAACACCATATATTTT. Protein: CAISTGPGNTIYF.

This clonotype was recorded at least ten times. The gene calls are TRBV12-3 or TRBV12-4 and TRBJ2-3, with 8 nucleotides matching TRBD2. This CDR3 has 14 residues. The J segment lost 3 bases and the V segment lost 5 bases, leaving 4 bases of the junction unmatched. DNA of the CDR3: TGTGCCAGCAGTCGGGGGGGCCAGACAGATACGCAGTATTTT. This codes for CASSRGGQTDTQYF.

This clonotype came up a few times. V is TRBV4-1 and J is TRBJ2-2, with TRBD2 identical over 7 bases. With 4 bases clipped from V and 3 bases from J, the junction kept 8 bases outside the gene matches. Per germline, CDR1 MGHRA and CDR2 YSYEKL. The CDR3 length is 16 residues. The CDR3 DNA reads TGCGCCAGCAGCCCAACACTAGCGAGATACACCGGGGAGCTGTTTTTT. It yields the protein CASSPTLARYTGELFF.

This clonotype was found many times. The chain joins TRBV20-1 to TRBJ2-1; perhaps TRBD2 as D (5 bases). The ends were cut back, 2 bases at V and 0 bases at J, with 5 bases in the middle. Germline CDR1 DFQATT, CDR2 SNEGSKA (reference sequence). The CDR3 is made up of 13 amino acids. The DNA for the CDR3 is TGCAGTGCTAGACGGGACTCCTACAATGAGCAGTTCTTC. This gives the protein CSARRDSYNEQFF.

The chain carries TRBV7-9 and TRBJ2-7; D is possibly TRBD1 (6 bases). Germline V lookup: CDR1 SEHNR, CDR2 FQNEAQ (reference sequence). V was cut by 5 bases and J by 1 base, with 15 bases left in between. This CDR3 comprises 15 residues. As DNA, the CDR3 is TGTGCCAGCAGCCCCCTTTCAGGGGCTTCCTACGAGCAGTACTTC. Translation gives CASSPLSGASYEQYF.